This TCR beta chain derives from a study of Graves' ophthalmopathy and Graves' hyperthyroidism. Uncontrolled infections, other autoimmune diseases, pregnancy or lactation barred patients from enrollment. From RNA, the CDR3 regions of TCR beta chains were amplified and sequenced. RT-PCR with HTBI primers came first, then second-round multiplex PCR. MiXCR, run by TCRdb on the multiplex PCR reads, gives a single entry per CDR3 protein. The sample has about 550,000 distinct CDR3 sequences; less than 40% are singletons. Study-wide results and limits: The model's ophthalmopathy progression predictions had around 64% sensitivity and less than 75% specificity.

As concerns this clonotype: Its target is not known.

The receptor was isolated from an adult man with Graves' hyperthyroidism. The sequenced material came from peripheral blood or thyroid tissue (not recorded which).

The CDR3 reads CASSYDRLNTGELFF. DNA for the CDR3: TGTGCCAGCAGTTACGACAGGCTGAACACCGGGGAGCTGTTTTTT. V is TRBV6-5 and J is TRBJ2-2, with D tentatively TRBD1 (6 bases). Germline CDR1 and CDR2: MNHEY and SVGAGI. V was trimmed by 2 bases and J by 1 base, leaving 8 bases between them. The CDR3 runs to 15 residues.